The 5 T cell receptor beta chains reported below all come from one sample, sequenced in a study of T cell repertoires in cytomegalovirus infection (dated by TCRdb to about 2019). In light of the paper, this sample's treatment or condition label describes: in vitro stimulation with specific CMV peptide epitopes to enrich CMV-specific T cells. This sample was sequenced with an Illumina HiSeq 1500. Starting from the raw public reads, TCRdb applied fastp trimming at Q25, assembled clones with MiXCR and retained in-frame beta chains. Each entry merges the rows of one CDR3 protein and shows their most common DNA and genes. This sample has hundreds of thousands of distinct CDR3 sequences in its table, and about 33% of those were observed once. The ten biggest clones cover 10% to 15% of the sample. These receptors have no known antigen. The sample in question was cultured CD8+ T cells from PBMCs, obtained from culture after CMV antigen stimulation. The receptors come from a human donor in good health (CMV status not recorded). Some clones in this sample may be carry-over from other donors' samples.

This clonotype was observed at least ten times. The chain employs TRBV12-3 or TRBV12-4 and TRBJ2-5; a possible D gene is TRBD2 (6 bases). Trimming took off 7 bases at V and 5 bases at J, with 23 bases between the two ends. The CDR3 is 16 amino acids. CDR3 region: CASTLRIGGAVETQYF. CDR3 DNA sequence: TGTGCCAGCACCCTGAGAATAGGAGGGGCGGTTGAGACCCAGTACTTC.

The sample holds many counts of this clonotype. This chain's CDR3 is CASSILAFDTQYF. CDR3 sequence (DNA): TGTGCCAGCAGTATCCTAGCGTTTGATACGCAGTATTTT. The chain uses TRBV12-3 or TRBV12-4 and TRBJ2-3, with D tentatively TRBD2 (6 bases). V lost 5 bases and J lost 6, with 12 bases in between. This CDR3 comprises 13 residues.

This clonotype was counted a few times. This rearrangement joins TRBV27 to TRBJ2-7; no definite D call. Germline V gene data show CDR1 as MNHEY and CDR2 as SMNVEV (reference sequence). The CDR3 has 16 amino acids. V lost 6 bases to trimming and J lost 4 bases, with 22 bases between them. The CDR3 DNA is TGTGCCAGCAGGCCATATAGCCCCCACGGATTTTACGAGCAGTACGTC. This sequence encodes CASRPYSPHGFYEQYV.

V gene TRBV29-1 combines with J gene TRBJ1-2; no definite D call. Trimming removed 5 bases from V and 6 bases from J, with 16 bases in between. The CDR3 length is 13 residues. CDR1 and CDR2 from the germline V gene are SQVTM and ANQGSEA. The CDR3 nucleotides read TGCAGCGTTCCCGCAGGATCTCTCCATGGCTACACCTTC. Its translation: CSVPAGSLHGYTF.

The V and J genes are TRBV27 and TRBJ1-6; 9 nucleotides agree with TRBD1. The CDR3 consists of 15 residues. CDR1 is MNHEY and CDR2 is SMNVEV in the germline V gene (reference sequence). With V trimmed by 5 bases and J by 11 bases, 10 bases remained unmatched. The CDR3 region is CASSLAGTGYPPLHF. The CDR3, as DNA: TGTGCCAGCAGTCTAGCCGGGACAGGGTATCCACCCCTCCACTTT.